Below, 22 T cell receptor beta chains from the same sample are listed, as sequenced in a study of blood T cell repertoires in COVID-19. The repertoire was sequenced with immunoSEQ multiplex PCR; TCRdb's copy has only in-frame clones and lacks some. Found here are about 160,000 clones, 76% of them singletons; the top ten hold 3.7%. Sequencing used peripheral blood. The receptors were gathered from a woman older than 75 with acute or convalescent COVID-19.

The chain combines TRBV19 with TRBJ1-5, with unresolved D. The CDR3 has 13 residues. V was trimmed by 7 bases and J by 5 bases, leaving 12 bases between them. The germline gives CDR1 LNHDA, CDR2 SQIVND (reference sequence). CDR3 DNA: TGTGCCAGTACCTCCACCCAGTATCAGCCCCAGCATTTT. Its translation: CASTSTQYQPQHF. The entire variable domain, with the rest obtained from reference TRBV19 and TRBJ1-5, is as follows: DGGITQSPKYLFRKEGQNVTLSCEQNLNHDAMYWYRQDPGQGLRLIYYSQIVNDFQKGDIAEGYSVSREKKESFPLTVTSAQKNPTAFYLCASTSTQYQPQHFGDGTRLSIL.

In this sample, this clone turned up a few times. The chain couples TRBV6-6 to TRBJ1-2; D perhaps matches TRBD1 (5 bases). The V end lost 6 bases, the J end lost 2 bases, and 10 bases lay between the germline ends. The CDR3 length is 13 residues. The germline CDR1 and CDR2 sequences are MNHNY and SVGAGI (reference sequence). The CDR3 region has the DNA TGTGCCAGCAGGCGGGGCCTAAACTATGGCTACACCTTC. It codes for CASRRGLNYGYTF.

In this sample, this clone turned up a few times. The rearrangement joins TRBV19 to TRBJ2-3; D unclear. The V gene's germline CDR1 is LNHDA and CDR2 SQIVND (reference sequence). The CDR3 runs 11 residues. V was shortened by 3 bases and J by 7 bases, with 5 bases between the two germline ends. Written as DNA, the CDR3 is TGTGCCAGTAGTATTAAAAATACGCAGTATTTT. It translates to CASSIKNTQYF.

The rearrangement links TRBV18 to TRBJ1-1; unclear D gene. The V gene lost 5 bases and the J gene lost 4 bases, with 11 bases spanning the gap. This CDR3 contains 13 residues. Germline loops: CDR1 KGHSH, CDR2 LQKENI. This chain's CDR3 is CASSSSEGTEAFF. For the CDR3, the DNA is TGTGCCAGCTCATCCTCGGAGGGCACTGAAGCTTTCTTT.

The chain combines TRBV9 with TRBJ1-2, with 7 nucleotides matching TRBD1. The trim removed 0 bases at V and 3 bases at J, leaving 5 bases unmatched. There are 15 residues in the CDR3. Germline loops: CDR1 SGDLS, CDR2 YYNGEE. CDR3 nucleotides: TGTGCCAGCAGCGTAGGACAGGGAGAGTACTATGGCTACACCTTC. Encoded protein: CASSVGQGEYYGYTF.

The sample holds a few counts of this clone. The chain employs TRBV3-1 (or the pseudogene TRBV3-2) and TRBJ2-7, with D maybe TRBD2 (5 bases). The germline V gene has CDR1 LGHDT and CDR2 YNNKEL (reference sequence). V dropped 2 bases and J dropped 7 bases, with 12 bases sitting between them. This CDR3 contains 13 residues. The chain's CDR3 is CASSQTPPGEQYF. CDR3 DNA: TGTGCCAGCAGCCAAACACCCCCGGGAGAGCAGTACTTC.

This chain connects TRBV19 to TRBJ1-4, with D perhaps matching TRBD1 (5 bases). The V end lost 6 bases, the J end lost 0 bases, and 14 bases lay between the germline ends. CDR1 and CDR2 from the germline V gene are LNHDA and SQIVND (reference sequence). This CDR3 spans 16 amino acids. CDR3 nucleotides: TGTGCCAGTAGCCGCGGGGGGAGGGCAACTAATGAAAAACTGTTTTTT. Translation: CASSRGGRATNEKLFF.

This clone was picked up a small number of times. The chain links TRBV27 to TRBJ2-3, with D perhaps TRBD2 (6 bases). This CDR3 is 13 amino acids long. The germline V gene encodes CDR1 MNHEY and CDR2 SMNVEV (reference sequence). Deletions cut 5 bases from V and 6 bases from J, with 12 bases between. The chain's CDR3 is CASSREPGDTQYF. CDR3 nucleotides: TGTGCCAGCAGTCGGGAGCCGGGGGATACGCAGTATTTT.

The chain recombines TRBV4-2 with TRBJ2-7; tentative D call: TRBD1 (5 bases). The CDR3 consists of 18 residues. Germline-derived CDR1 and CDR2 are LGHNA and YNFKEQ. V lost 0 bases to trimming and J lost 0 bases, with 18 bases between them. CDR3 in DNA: TGTGCCAGCAGCCAAGAACCCTCCGGACACAAGAGCTCCTACGAGCAGTACTTC. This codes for CASSQEPSGHKSSYEQYF.

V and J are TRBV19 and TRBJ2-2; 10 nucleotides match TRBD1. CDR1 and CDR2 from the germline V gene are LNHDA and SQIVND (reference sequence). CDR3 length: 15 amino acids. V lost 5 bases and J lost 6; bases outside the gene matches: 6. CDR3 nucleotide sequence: TGTGCCAGTAGTGGGACAGGGGTGAATGCCGGGGAGCTGTTTTTT. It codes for CASSGTGVNAGELFF. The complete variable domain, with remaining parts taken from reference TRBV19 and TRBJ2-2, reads DGGITQSPKYLFRKEGQNVTLSCEQNLNHDAMYWYRQDPGQGLRLIYYSQIVNDFQKGDIAEGYSVSREKKESFPLTVTSAQKNPTAFYLCASSGTGVNAGELFFGEGSRLTVL.

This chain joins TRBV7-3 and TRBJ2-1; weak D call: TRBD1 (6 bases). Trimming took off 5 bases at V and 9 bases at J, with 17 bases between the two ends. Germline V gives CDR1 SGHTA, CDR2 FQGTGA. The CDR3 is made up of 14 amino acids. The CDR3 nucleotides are TGTGCCAGCAGCGATAGGCAGGGGTCAGGTGAGCAGTTCTTC. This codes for CASSDRQGSGEQFF.

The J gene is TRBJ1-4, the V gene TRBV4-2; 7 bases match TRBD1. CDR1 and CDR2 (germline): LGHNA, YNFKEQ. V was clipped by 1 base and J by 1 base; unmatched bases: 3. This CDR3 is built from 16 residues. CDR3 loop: CASSQGPGGTNEKLFF. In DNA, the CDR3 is TGTGCCAGCAGCCAAGGCCCAGGGGGAACTAATGAAAAACTGTTTTTT.

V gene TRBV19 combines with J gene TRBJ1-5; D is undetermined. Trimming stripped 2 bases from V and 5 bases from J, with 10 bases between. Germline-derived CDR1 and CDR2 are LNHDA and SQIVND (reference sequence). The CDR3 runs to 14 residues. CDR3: CASSITTGYQPQHF. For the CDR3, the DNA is TGTGCCAGTAGTATAACCACTGGTTATCAGCCCCAGCATTTT.

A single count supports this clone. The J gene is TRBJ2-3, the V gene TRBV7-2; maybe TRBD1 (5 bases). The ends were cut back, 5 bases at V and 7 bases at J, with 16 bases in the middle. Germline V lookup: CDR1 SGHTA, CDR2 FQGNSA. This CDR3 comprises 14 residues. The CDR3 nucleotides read TGTGCCAGCAGCCGCGTTGGGGCTGAGAATACGCAGTATTTT. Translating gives CASSRVGAENTQYF.

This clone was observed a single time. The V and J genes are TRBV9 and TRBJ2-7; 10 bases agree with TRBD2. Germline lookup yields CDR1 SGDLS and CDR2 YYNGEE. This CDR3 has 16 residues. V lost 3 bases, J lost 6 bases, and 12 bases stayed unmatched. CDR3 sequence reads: CASSALGAGGLGEQYF. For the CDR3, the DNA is TGTGCCAGCAGCGCATTAGGAGCGGGAGGGCTTGGCGAGCAGTACTTC.

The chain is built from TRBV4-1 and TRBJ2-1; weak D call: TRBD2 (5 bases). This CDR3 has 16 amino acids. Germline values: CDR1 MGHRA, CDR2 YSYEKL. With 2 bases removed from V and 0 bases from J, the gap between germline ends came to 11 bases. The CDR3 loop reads CASSQPTGSSYNEQFF. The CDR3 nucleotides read TGCGCCAGCAGCCAACCGACGGGAAGCTCCTACAATGAGCAGTTCTTC.

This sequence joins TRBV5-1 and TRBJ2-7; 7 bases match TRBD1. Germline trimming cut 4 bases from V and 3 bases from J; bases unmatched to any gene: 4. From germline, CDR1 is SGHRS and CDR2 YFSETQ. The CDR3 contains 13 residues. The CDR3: CASSQGQVYEQYF. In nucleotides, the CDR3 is TGCGCCAGCAGCCAAGGACAGGTCTACGAGCAGTACTTC. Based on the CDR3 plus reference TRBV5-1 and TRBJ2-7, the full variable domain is KAGVTQTPRYLIKTRGQQVTLSCSPISGHRSVSWYQQTPGQGLQFLFEYFSETQRNKGNFPGRFSGRQFSNSRSEMNVSTLELGDSALYLCASSQGQVYEQYFGPGTRLTVT.

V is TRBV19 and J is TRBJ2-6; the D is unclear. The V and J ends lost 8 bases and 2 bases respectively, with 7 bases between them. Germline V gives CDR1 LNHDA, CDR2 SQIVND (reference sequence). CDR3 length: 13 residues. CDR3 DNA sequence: TGTGCCAGTTGTGTCGCTGGGGCCAACGTCCTGACTTTC. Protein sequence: CASCVAGANVLTF.

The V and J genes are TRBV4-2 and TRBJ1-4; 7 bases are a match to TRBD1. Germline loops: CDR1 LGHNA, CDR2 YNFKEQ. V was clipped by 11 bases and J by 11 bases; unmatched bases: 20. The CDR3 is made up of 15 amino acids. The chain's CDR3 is CAASRTGQPEGKLFF. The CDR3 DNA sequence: TGTGCCGCCTCGCGCACGGGACAGCCTGAGGGGAAACTGTTTTTT.

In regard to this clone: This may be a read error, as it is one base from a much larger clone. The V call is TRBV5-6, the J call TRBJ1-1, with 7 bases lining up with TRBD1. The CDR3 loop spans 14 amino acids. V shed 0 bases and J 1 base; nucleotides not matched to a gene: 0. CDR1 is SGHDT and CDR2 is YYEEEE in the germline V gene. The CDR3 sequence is CASSLDRGNTEAFF. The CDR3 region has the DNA TGTGCCAGCAGCTTGGACAGGGGGAACACTGAAGCTTTCTTT.

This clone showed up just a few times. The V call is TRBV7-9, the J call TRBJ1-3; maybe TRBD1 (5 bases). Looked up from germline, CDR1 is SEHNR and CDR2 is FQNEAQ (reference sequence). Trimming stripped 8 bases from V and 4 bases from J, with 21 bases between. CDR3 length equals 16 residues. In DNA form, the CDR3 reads TGTGCCAGCCCCCTTGAGAACGGGGGAGCAGGAAACACCATATATTTT. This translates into CASPLENGGAGNTIYF.

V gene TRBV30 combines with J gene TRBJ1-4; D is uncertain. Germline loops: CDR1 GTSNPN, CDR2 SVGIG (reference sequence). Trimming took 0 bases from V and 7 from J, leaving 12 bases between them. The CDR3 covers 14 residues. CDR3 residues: CAWSVSPVSEKLFF. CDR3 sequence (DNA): TGTGCCTGGAGTGTAAGTCCAGTGTCTGAAAAACTGTTTTTT.